The rows below give T cell receptor beta chains drawn from one sample of a study of graft-versus-host responses after intestinal transplantation. Antigen specificity for these receptors is unknown. The data were produced by immunoSEQ multiplex PCR, yet TCRdb's version contains in-frame clones alone and is incomplete. The table shows about 94,000 clones, with 91% occurring only once. The source material was unstimulated CD8+ T cells sorted from spleen or lymph node cells, sampled before intestinal transplant. The source of these receptors is a human donor who received an intestinal transplant. The CDR3 runs from the conserved cysteine through the conserved F or W. Each record gives: CDR3 DNA, CDR3 protein, clone size, V gene, J gene, D gene. D genes are given only for firm matches. Clone size is shown for a subset of rows, as once, few, many or a class of expanded clone.

DNA: TGTGCCAGCAGCTCCGGGACTAGCGGGGGATCAGATACGCAGTATTTT; CDR3: CASSSGTSGGSDTQYF; size: NA; V: TRBV11-2; J: TRBJ2-3; D: TRBD2
DNA: TGTGCCAGCATGGCCAATAGGAGGGTTTCGGACTTC; CDR3: CASMANRRVSDF; size: NA; V: TRBV2; J: TRBJ2-5; D: NA
DNA: TGTGCCAGCAGTCCCCGGGACAGGGGAACCTACGAGCAGTACTTC; CDR3: CASSPRDRGTYEQYF; size: NA; V: TRBV2; J: TRBJ2-7; D: TRBD1
DNA: TGTGCCAGCAGCTTAGGACATACCTACGAGCAGTACTTC; CDR3: CASSLGHTYEQYF; size: NA; V: TRBV7-6; J: TRBJ2-7; D: NA
DNA: TGTGCCAGCAGTTTACCTCAGGTCTATGGCTACACCTTC; CDR3: CASSLPQVYGYTF; size: NA; V: TRBV28; J: TRBJ1-2; D: NA
DNA: TGCGCCAGTAAGAACCAGGGGGGTGAGACTGAAGCTTTCTTT; CDR3: CASKNQGGETEAFF; size: NA; V: TRBV5-1; J: TRBJ1-1; D: TRBD1
DNA: TGTGCCAGCAGCCCGAGGGACAGGGTGGTGGCTTTCTTT; CDR3: CASSPRDRVVAFF; size: NA; V: TRBV7-9; J: TRBJ1-1; D: TRBD1
DNA: TGTGCCAGCAGCGTTGGGGGGGGGAGCACAGATACGCAGTATTTT; CDR3: CASSVGGGSTDTQYF; size: NA; V: TRBV9; J: TRBJ2-3; D: TRBD2
DNA: TGCGCCAGCAGCCTCGGACAGGGGGAGTACGAGCAGTACTTC; CDR3: CASSLGQGEYEQYF; size: few; V: TRBV5-1; J: TRBJ2-7; D: TRBD1
DNA: TGCGCCAGCAGCTTGGGAGGCAGGGTTATCGATGAGCAGTTCTTC; CDR3: CASSLGGRVIDEQFF; size: NA; V: TRBV5-1; J: TRBJ2-1; D: NA
DNA: TGCGCCAGCAGCCAAGAGACAGGGGGCGCGGGGACTGAAGCTTTCTTT; CDR3: CASSQETGGAGTEAFF; size: NA; V: TRBV4-3; J: TRBJ1-1; D: TRBD1
DNA: TGTGCCTGGGACAGGGATTCAGATACGCAGTATTTT; CDR3: CAWDRDSDTQYF; size: NA; V: TRBV30; J: TRBJ2-3; D: TRBD1
DNA: TGTGCCAGTTCCTTAGGTAGCGGGAGCAACGAGCGGTACTTC; CDR3: CASSLGSGSNERYF; size: NA; V: TRBV19; J: TRBJ2-7; D: TRBD2
DNA: TGTGCTAGTGGTTTGGTCCTGACCGGGACATCGAACACCGGGGAGCTGTTTTTT; CDR3: CASGLVLTGTSNTGELFF; size: NA; V: TRBV12-5; J: TRBJ2-2; D: NA
DNA: TGTGCCAGCAGCGTACCAGGGGCCGAAGCTTTCTTT; CDR3: CASSVPGAEAFF; size: NA; V: TRBV9; J: TRBJ1-1; D: NA
DNA: TGCGCCAGCAGCTTGGCAAATGAGCAGTTCTTC; CDR3: CASSLANEQFF; size: NA; V: TRBV5-1; J: TRBJ2-1; D: NA
DNA: TGCGCCAGCAGCCAAGATAGGGGTAGCAATCAGCCCCAGCATTTT; CDR3: CASSQDRGSNQPQHF; size: NA; V: TRBV4-1; J: TRBJ1-5; D: NA
DNA: TGCGCCAGCAGCCAAGGGGGCGGGAGGGGGCCAGATACGCAGTATTTT; CDR3: CASSQGGGRGPDTQYF; size: NA; V: TRBV4-1; J: TRBJ2-3; D: TRBD2
DNA: TGTGCCACCAGCGCTCCGGGACAGGGTACCGGGGAGCTGTTTTTT; CDR3: CATSAPGQGTGELFF; size: NA; V: TRBV15; J: TRBJ2-2; D: TRBD1
DNA: TGTGCCAGCAGCGGAAGCGGGATTTACACAGATACGCAGTATTTT; CDR3: CASSGSGIYTDTQYF; size: once; V: TRBV2; J: TRBJ2-3; D: TRBD2
DNA: TGTGCCAGCAGCCCCCCAGGGTACCAAGAGACCCAGTACTTC; CDR3: CASSPPGYQETQYF; size: NA; V: TRBV11-2; J: TRBJ2-5; D: NA
DNA: TGTGCCAGTAGTATTACCAGGGGAAACACCATATATTTT; CDR3: CASSITRGNTIYF; size: NA; V: TRBV19; J: TRBJ1-3; D: NA
DNA: TGTGCCAGCAGCGGGACAGTAGGTAATCAGCCCCAGCATTTT; CDR3: CASSGTVGNQPQHF; size: once; V: TRBV9; J: TRBJ1-5; D: NA
DNA: TGTGCCAGCAGCGAGGGACAGGGCGATGACGAGCAGTACTTC; CDR3: CASSEGQGDDEQYF; size: NA; V: TRBV9; J: TRBJ2-7; D: TRBD1
DNA: TGTGCCAGTAGTATCGCCGGGGGGCGACCTCTTGAAGCTTTCTTT; CDR3: CASSIAGGRPLEAFF; size: NA; V: TRBV19; J: TRBJ1-1; D: NA
DNA: TGCGCCAGCAGCCAACTTCACAGGACTAGCGGGGACAATGAGCAGTTCTTC; CDR3: CASSQLHRTSGDNEQFF; size: NA; V: TRBV4-1; J: TRBJ2-1; D: TRBD2
DNA: TGTGCCAGCTCACCGGCTAGCGGGAGTCGGATTACTGGAGAGACCCAGTACTTC; CDR3: CASSPASGSRITGETQYF; size: NA; V: TRBV18; J: TRBJ2-5; D: TRBD2
DNA: TGTGCCAGCAGCCTGGGGGGAGGATGGGAAGCTTTCTTT; CDR3: CASSLGGGWEAFF; size: NA; V: TRBV7-9; J: TRBJ1-1; D: NA
DNA: TGTGCCAGCAGCTTTAATTATGGCTACACCTTC; CDR3: CASSFNYGYTF; size: NA; V: TRBV7-9; J: TRBJ1-2; D: NA
DNA: TGCACCAGCAGCCAAGATAAACGTCGGCTAGCGGGAGACCCCAGCTCCTACAATGAGCAGTTCTTC; CDR3: CTSSQDKRRLAGDPSSYNEQFF; size: once; V: TRBV1; J: TRBJ2-1; D: NA
DNA: TGTGCCAGCAGTCCGGCGGGAGGTGAGGAGCAGTACTTC; CDR3: CASSPAGGEEQYF; size: NA; V: TRBV6-5; J: TRBJ2-7; D: TRBD2
DNA: TGTGCCAGCAGCGTAGTTCCTAGCTTCATCCCAGATACGCAGTATTTT; CDR3: CASSVVPSFIPDTQYF; size: once; V: TRBV9; J: TRBJ2-3; D: NA
DNA: TGCGCCAGCAGCCGCGGGGCAGGGGGAGGTACTGAAGCTTTCTTT; CDR3: CASSRGAGGGTEAFF; size: NA; V: TRBV4-3; J: TRBJ1-1; D: TRBD1
DNA: TGCGCCAGCAGCCATCAAACTAGCGGGGACTACGAGCAGTACTTC; CDR3: CASSHQTSGDYEQYF; size: NA; V: TRBV4-1; J: TRBJ2-7; D: TRBD2
DNA: TGTGCCAGCAGTGATCCCGGGACAGGGGAATACGAGCAGTACTTC; CDR3: CASSDPGTGEYEQYF; size: NA; V: TRBV2; J: TRBJ2-7; D: TRBD1
DNA: TGTGCCAGTAGTCACGCGTGGGGGCTGACCGGGGAGCTGTTTTTT; CDR3: CASSHAWGLTGELFF; size: NA; V: TRBV19; J: TRBJ2-2; D: NA
DNA: TGCGCCAGCAGCCAAGATCCAGGGGGCAATGAGCAGTTCTTC; CDR3: CASSQDPGGNEQFF; size: NA; V: TRBV4-3; J: TRBJ2-1; D: TRBD1
DNA: TGTGCCAGTAGTATAGAAGCTAGCGGGAGGTACAATGAGCAGTTCTTC; CDR3: CASSIEASGRYNEQFF; size: NA; V: TRBV19; J: TRBJ2-1; D: TRBD2
DNA: TGCGCCAGCAGCTCCGGGACACTCGAAAAACTGTTTTTT; CDR3: CASSSGTLEKLFF; size: few; V: TRBV4-1; J: TRBJ1-4; D: NA
DNA: TGTGCCAGCAGCTTAGTGAGCAGGGGGCTGAATGAAAAACTGTTTTTT; CDR3: CASSLVSRGLNEKLFF; size: NA; V: TRBV7-9; J: TRBJ1-4; D: TRBD1